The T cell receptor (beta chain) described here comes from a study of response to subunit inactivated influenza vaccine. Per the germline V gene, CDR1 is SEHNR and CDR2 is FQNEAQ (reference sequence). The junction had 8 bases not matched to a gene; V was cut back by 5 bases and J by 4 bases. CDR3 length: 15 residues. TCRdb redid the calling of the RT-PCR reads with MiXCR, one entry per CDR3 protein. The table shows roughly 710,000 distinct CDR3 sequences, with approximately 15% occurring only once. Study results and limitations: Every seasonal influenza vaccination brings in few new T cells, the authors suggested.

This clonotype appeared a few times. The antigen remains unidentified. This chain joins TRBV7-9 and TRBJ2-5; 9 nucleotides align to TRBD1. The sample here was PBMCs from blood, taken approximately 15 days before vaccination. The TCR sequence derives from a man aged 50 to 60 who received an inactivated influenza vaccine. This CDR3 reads CASSKDRGGLETQYF. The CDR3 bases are TGTGCCAGCAGCAAGGACAGGGGAGGATTAGAGACCCAGTACTTC.